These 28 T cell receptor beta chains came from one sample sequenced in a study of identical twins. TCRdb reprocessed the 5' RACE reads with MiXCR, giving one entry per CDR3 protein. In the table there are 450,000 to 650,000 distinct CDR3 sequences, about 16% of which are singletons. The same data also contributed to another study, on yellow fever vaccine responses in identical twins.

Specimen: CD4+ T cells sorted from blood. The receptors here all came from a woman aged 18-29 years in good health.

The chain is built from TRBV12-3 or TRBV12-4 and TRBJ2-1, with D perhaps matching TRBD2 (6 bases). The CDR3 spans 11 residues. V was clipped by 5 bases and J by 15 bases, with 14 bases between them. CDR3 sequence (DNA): TGTGCCAGCAGTCCAGGGACTCCGCGGTTCTTC. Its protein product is CASSPGTPRFF.

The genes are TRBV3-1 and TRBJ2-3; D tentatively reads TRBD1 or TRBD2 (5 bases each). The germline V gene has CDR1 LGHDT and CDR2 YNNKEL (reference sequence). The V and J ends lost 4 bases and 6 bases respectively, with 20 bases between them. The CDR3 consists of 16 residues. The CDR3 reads CASSLTRGTRRDTQYF. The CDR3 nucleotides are TGTGCCAGCAGCCTCACTAGGGGCACCAGACGGGATACGCAGTATTTT.

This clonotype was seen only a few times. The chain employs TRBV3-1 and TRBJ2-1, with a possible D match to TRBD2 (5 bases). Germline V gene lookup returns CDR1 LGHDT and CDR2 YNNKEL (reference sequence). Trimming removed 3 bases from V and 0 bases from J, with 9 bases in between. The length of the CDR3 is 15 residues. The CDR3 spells CASSQGGYSYNEQFF. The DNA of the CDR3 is TGTGCCAGCAGCCAGGGCGGGTACTCCTACAATGAGCAGTTCTTC.

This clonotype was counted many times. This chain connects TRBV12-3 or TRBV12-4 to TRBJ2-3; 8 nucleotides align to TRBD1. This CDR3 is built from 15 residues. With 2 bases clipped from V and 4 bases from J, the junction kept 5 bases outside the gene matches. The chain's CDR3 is CASSLYRGLSDTQYF. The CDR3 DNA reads TGTGCCAGCAGTTTATACAGGGGGTTATCAGATACGCAGTATTTT.

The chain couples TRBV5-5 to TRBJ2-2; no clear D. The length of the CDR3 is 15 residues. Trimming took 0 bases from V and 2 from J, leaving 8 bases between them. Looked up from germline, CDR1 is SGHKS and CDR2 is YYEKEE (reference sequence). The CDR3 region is CASSLVITNTGELFF. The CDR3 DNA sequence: TGTGCCAGCAGCTTGGTAATCACTAACACCGGGGAGCTGTTTTTT.

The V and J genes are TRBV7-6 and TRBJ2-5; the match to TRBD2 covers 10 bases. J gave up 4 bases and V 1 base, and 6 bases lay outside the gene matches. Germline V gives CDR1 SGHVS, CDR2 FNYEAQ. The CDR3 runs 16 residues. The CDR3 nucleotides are TGTGCCAGCAGCTTAGACCCAGCGGGGGGGCGAGAGACCCAGTACTTC. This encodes CASSLDPAGGRETQYF.

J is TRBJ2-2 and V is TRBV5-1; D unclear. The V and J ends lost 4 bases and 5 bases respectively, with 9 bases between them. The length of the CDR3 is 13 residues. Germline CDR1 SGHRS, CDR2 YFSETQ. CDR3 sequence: CASSPRTTGELFF. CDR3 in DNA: TGCGCCAGCAGCCCACGGACGACCGGGGAGCTGTTTTTT.

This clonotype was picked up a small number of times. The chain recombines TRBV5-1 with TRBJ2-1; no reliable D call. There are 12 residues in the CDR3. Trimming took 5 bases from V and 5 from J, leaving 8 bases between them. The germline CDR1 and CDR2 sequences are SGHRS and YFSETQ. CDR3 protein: CASRGSNNEQFF. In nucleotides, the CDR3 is TGCGCCAGCAGGGGAAGCAACAATGAGCAGTTCTTC. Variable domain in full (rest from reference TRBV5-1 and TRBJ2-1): KAGVTQTPRYLIKTRGQQVTLSCSPISGHRSVSWYQQTPGQGLQFLFEYFSETQRNKGNFPGRFSGRQFSNSRSEMNVSTLELGDSALYLCASRGSNNEQFFGPGTRLTVL.

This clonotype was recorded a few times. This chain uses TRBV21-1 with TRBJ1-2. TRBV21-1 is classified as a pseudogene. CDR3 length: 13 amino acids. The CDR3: CASSEDRESGYTF. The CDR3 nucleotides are TGTGCCAGCAGCGAAGATAGGGAGTCTGGCTACACCTTC.

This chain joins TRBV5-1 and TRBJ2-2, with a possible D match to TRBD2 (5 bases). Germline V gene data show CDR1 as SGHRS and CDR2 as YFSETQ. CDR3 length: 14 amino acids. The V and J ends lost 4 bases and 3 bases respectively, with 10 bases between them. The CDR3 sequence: CASSPLGDTGELFF. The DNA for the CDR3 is TGCGCCAGCAGCCCGCTCGGGGACACCGGGGAGCTGTTTTTT.

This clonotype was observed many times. The CDR3 DNA follows: TGCGCCAGCAGCATGACCCTTAATGAGCAGTTCTTC. Translation: CASSMTLNEQFF. J is TRBJ2-1 and V is TRBV5-1; D is unclear. This CDR3 region has 12 residues. The germline V and J ends were trimmed by 4 bases and 7 bases, with 9 bases remaining between them. The germline CDR1 and CDR2 sequences are SGHRS and YFSETQ.

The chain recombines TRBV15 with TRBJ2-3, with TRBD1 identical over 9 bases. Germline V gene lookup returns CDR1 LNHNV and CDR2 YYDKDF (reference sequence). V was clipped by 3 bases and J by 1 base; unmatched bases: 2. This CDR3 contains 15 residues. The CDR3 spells CATSSRDRGTDTQYF. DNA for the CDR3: TGTGCCACCAGCAGCCGGGACAGGGGCACAGATACGCAGTATTTT.

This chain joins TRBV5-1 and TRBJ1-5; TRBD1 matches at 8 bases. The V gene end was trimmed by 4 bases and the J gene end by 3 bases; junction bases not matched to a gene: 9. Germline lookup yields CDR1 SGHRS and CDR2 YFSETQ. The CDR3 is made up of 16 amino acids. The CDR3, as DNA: TGCGCCAGCAGCCCTACAGGGGGAAGCACCAATCAGCCCCAGCATTTT. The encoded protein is CASSPTGGSTNQPQHF. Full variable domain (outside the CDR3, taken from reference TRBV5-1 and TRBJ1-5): KAGVTQTPRYLIKTRGQQVTLSCSPISGHRSVSWYQQTPGQGLQFLFEYFSETQRNKGNFPGRFSGRQFSNSRSEMNVSTLELGDSALYLCASSPTGGSTNQPQHFGDGTRLSIL.

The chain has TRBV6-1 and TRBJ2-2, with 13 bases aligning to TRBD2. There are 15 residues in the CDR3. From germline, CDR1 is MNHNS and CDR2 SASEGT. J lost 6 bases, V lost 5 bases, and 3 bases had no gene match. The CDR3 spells CASSPTSGRAGELFF. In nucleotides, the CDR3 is TGTGCCAGCAGTCCCACTAGCGGGAGGGCCGGGGAGCTGTTTTTT.

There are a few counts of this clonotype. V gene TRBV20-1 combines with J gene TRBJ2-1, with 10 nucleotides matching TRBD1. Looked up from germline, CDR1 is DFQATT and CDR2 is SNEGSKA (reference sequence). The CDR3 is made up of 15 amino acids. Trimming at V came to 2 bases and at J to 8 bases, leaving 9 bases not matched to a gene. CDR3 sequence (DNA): TGCAGTGCTAGAAACCGGGACAGGGGTTGGCATGAGCAGTTCTTC. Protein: CSARNRDRGWHEQFF.

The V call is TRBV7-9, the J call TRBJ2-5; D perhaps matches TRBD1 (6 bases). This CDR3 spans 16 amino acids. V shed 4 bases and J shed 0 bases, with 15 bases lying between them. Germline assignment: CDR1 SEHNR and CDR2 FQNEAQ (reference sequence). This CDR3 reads CASSSRNRQDQETQYF. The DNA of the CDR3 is TGTGCCAGCAGCTCCCGAAACAGACAGGACCAAGAGACCCAGTACTTC.

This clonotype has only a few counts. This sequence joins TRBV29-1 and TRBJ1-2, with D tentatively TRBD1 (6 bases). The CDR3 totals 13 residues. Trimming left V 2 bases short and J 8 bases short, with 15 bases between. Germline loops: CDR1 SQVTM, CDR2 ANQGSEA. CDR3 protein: CSVETGDQGGYTF. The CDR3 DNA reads TGCAGCGTTGAAACCGGGGACCAGGGGGGCTACACCTTC.

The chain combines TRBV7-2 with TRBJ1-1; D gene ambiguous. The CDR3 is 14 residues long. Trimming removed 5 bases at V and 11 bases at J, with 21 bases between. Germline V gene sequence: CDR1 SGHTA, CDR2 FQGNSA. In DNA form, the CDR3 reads TGTGCCAGCAGCCCAAACCCCAGGTTGGGTTCTGCTTTCTTT. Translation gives CASSPNPRLGSAFF.

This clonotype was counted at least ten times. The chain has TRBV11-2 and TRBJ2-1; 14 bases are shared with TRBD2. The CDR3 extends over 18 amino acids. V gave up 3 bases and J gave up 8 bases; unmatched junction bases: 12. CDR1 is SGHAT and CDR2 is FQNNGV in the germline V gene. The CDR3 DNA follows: TGTGCCAGCAGCTTTTCCTCCCCGACTAGCGGGGGGGCCGATGAGCAGTTCTTC. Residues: CASSFSSPTSGGADEQFF.

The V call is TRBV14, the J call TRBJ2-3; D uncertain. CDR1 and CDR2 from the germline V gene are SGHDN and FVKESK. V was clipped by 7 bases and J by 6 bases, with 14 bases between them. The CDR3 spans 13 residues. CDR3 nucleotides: TGTGCCAGCACCCATTCGATAGGGGATACGCAGTATTTT. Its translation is CASTHSIGDTQYF.

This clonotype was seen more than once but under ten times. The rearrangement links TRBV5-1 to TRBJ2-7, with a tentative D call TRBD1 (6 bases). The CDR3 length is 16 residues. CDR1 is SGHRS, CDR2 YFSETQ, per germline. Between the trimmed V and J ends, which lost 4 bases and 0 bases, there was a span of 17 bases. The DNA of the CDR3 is TGCGCCAGCAGCGGACACGGACAGTTTCCCTCCTACGAGCAGTACGTC. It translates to CASSGHGQFPSYEQYV.

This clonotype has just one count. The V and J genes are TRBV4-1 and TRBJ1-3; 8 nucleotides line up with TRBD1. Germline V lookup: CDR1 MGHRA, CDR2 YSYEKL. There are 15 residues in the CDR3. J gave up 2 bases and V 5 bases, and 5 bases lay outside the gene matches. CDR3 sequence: CASSETGAPGNTIYF. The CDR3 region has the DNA TGCGCCAGCAGCGAGACAGGGGCCCCTGGAAACACCATATATTTT.

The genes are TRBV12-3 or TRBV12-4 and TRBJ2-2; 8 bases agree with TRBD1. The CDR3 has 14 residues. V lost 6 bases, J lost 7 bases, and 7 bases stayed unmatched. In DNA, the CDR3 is TGTGCCAGCAGCTCCACGACAGGGGTCGGGGAGCTGTTTTTT. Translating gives CASSSTTGVGELFF.

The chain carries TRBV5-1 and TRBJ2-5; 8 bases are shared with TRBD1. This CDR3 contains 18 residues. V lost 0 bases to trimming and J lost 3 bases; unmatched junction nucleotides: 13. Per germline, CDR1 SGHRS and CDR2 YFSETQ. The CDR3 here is CASSLAGIFRGRKETQYF. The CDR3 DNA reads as TGCGCCAGCAGCTTGGCCGGAATATTCAGGGGGCGGAAAGAGACCCAGTACTTC. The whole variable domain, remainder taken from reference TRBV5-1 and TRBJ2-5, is KAGVTQTPRYLIKTRGQQVTLSCSPISGHRSVSWYQQTPGQGLQFLFEYFSETQRNKGNFPGRFSGRQFSNSRSEMNVSTLELGDSALYLCASSLAGIFRGRKETQYFGPGTRLLVL.

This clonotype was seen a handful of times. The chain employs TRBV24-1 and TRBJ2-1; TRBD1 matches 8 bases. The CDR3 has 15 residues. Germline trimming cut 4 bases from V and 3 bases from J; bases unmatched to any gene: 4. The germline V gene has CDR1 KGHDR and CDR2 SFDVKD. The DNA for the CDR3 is TGTGCCACCAGTGACTCTGGACAGGGCTACAATGAGCAGTTCTTC. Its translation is CATSDSGQGYNEQFF.

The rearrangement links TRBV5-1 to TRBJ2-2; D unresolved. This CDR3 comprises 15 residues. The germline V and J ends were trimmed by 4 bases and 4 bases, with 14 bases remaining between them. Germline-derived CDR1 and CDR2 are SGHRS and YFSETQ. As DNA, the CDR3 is TGCGCCAGCAGCGGACCGGTCCCGGGCACCGGGGAGCTGTTTTTT. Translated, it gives CASSGPVPGTGELFF.

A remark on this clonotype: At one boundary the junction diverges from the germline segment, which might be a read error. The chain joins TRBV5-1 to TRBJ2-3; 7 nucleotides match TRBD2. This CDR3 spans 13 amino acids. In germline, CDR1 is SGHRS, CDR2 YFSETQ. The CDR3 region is CASSLDVAGPWVF. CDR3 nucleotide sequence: TGCGCCAGCAGCTTGGATGTAGCGGGCCCCTGGGTGTTT.

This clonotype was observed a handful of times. The CDR3 DNA is TGCGCCAGCAGCTTGAATAGGGAGAGCACCGGGGAGCTGTTTTTT. Its protein product is CASSLNRESTGELFF. The V gene is TRBV5-1, the J gene TRBJ2-2; possible D gene TRBD2, 5 bases. The germline V gene encodes CDR1 SGHRS and CDR2 YFSETQ. V was shortened by 1 base and J by 4 bases, with 11 bases between the two germline ends. This CDR3 has 15 residues. The variable domain in full, with the rest retrieved from reference TRBV5-1 and TRBJ2-2, is KAGVTQTPRYLIKTRGQQVTLSCSPISGHRSVSWYQQTPGQGLQFLFEYFSETQRNKGNFPGRFSGRQFSNSRSEMNVSTLELGDSALYLCASSLNRESTGELFFGEGSRLTVL.